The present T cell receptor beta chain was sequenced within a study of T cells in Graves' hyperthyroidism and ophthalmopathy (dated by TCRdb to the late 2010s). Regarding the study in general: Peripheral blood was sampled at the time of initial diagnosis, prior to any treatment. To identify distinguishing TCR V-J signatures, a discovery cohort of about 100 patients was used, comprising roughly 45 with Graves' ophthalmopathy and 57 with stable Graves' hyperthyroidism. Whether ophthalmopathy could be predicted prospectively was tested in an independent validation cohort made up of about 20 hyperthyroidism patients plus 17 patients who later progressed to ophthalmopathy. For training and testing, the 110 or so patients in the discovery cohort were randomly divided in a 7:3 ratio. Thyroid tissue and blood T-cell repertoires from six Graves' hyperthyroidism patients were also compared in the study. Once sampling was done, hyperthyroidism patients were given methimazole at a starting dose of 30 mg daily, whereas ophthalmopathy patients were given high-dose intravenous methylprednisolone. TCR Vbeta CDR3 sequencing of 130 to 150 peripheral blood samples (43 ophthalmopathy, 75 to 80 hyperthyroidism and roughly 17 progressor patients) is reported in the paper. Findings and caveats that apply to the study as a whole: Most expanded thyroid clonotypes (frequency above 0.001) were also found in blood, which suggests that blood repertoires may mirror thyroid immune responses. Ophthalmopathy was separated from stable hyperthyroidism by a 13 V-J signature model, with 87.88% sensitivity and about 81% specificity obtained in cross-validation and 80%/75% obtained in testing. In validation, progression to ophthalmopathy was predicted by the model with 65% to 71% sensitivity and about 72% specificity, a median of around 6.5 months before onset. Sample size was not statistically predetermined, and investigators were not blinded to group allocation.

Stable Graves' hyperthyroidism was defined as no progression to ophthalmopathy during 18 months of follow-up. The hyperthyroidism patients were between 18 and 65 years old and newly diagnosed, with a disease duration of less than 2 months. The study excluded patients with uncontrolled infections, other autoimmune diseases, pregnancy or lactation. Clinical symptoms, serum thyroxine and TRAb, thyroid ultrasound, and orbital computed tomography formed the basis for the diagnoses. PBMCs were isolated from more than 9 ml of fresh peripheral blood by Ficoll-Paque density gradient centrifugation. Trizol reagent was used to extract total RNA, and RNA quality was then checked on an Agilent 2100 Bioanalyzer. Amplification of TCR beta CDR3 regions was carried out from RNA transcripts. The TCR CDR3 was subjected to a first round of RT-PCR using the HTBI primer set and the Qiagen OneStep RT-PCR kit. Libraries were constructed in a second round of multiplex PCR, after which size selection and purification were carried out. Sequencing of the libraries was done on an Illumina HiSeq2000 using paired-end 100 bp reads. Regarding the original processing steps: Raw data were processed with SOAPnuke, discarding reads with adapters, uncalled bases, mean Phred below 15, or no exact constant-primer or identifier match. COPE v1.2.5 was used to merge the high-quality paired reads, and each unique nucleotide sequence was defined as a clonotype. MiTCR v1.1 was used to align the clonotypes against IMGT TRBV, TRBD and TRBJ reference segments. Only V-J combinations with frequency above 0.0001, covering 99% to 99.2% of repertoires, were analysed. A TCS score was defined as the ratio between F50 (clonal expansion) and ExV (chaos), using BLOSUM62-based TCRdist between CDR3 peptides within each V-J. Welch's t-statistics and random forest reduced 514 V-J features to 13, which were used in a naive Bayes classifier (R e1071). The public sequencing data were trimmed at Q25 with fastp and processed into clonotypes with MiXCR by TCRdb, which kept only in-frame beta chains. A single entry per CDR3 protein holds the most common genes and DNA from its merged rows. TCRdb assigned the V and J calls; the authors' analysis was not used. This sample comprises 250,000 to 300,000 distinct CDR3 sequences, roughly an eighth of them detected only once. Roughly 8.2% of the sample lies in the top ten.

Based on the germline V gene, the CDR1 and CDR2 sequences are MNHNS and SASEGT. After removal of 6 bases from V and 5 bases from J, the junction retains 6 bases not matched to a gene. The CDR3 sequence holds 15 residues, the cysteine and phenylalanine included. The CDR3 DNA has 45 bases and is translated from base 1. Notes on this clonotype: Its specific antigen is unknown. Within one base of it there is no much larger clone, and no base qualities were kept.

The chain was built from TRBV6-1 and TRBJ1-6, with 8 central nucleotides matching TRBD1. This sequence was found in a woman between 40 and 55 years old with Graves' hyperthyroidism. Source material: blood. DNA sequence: TGTGCCAGCAGGAGAATGGGACAGGATAATTCACCCCTCCACTTT. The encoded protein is CASRRMGQDNSPLHF.